Presented here are 32 T cell receptor beta chains from one specimen sequenced in a study of cytomegalovirus exposure and HLA in healthy donors. The PCR made use of 60 Vbeta and 13 Jbeta primers. The assay was immunoSEQ multiplex PCR, and TCRdb's table has in-frame clones only and misses some. The sample holds about 180,000 clones; 82% are singletons and the top ten take approximately 0.51%. Sequencing was done on a sample of PBMCs. These receptors came from a woman in her forties or fifties in good health and CMV-seronegative.

The chain combines TRBV2 with TRBJ2-1, with a possible D match to TRBD2 (6 bases). The CDR3 has 13 amino acids. Germline loops: CDR1 SNHLY, CDR2 FYNNEI. The DNA of the CDR3 is TGTGTCGGGACTGGAAACTCCTACAATGAGCAGTTCTTC. It codes for CVGTGNSYNEQFF.

The rearrangement uses TRBV28 and TRBJ2-1; D may be TRBD1 (6 bases). CDR3 length: 15 residues. Per the germline V gene, CDR1 is MDHEN and CDR2 is SYDVKM. Trimming took 6 bases from V and 7 from J, leaving 19 bases between them. CDR3 bases: TGTGCCAGCAGCGACAGGTTCTTGATGCGGAATGAGCAGTTCTTC. As protein: CASSDRFLMRNEQFF.

The rearrangement joins TRBV27 to TRBJ2-2, with TRBD2 as a possible D gene (6 bases). This CDR3 spans 15 amino acids. CDR1 and CDR2 from the germline V gene are MNHEY and SMNVEV (reference sequence). Trimming left V 7 bases short and J 3 bases short, with 15 bases between. The CDR3 sequence: CASNFRERDTGELFF. CDR3 DNA sequence: TGTGCCAGCAACTTCCGGGAGAGGGACACCGGGGAGCTGTTTTTT.

The rearrangement links TRBV5-1 to TRBJ1-5, with D unclear. The CDR3 covers 15 residues. Looked up from germline, CDR1 is SGHRS and CDR2 is YFSETQ. Trimming took off 7 bases at V and 1 base at J, with 15 bases between the two ends. DNA of the CDR3: TGCGCCAGCTCGGTTGATGAAAAGAGCAATCAGCCCCAGCATTTT. This encodes CASSVDEKSNQPQHF.

V is TRBV5-4 and J is TRBJ2-3; D might be TRBD2 (7 bases). Germline V lookup: CDR1 SGHNT, CDR2 YYREEE (reference sequence). The germline V and J ends were trimmed by 4 bases and 3 bases, with 15 bases remaining between them. The CDR3 has 15 residues. CDR3 in amino acids: CASSGGRGGTDTQYF. The CDR3 DNA is TGTGCCAGCAGCGGCGGCAGGGGAGGGACAGATACGCAGTATTTT.

The chain employs TRBV10-3 and TRBJ2-7; 10 nucleotides line up with TRBD1. This CDR3 has 16 residues. Germline-derived CDR1 and CDR2 are ENHRY and SYGVKD. Trimming took 5 bases from V and 4 from J; bases not matched to a gene: 11. The CDR3 loop reads CAISLTPGQGKYEQYF. CDR3 sequence (DNA): TGTGCCATCAGTTTAACCCCGGGACAGGGGAAATACGAGCAGTACTTC.

The chain recombines TRBV9 with TRBJ1-4, with a tentative D call TRBD1 (5 bases). CDR3 length: 17 residues. The germline V gene has CDR1 SGDLS and CDR2 YYNGEE. Between the trimmed V and J ends, which lost 3 bases and 1 base, there was a span of 16 bases. CDR3 region: CASSGDPGQVTNEKLFF. The CDR3 nucleotides are TGTGCCAGCAGCGGAGACCCCGGACAAGTAACTAATGAAAAACTGTTTTTT.

The chain employs TRBV10-1 and TRBJ2-3; possibly TRBD1 for D (6 bases). Germline V CDR1 and CDR2: WNHNN, SYGVQD (reference sequence). The CDR3 loop spans 15 amino acids. V was clipped by 5 bases and J by 0 bases, with 12 bases between them. The DNA of the CDR3 is TGCGCCAGCAGTTTAGGACAGAAGAGCACAGATACGCAGTATTTT. Amino acids: CASSLGQKSTDTQYF.

The rearrangement joins TRBV19 to TRBJ2-3; D might be TRBD1 (6 bases). This CDR3 region has 13 residues. Trimming stripped 5 bases from V and 1 base from J, with 7 bases between. In germline, CDR1 is LNHDA, CDR2 SQIVND (reference sequence). The CDR3 is CASSRTGTDTQYF. DNA for the CDR3: TGTGCCAGTAGTCGGACAGGCACAGATACGCAGTATTTT.

Remarks on this clone: The junction departs from the called germline gene at one end, perhaps through a read error. The chain combines TRBV9 with TRBJ2-1; 7 bases are shared with TRBD2. Per germline, CDR1 SGDLS and CDR2 YYNGEE. The CDR3 runs to 15 residues. The CDR3 sequence is CASSVDWTSHNQQFF. In DNA, the CDR3 is TGTGCCAGCAGCGTAGACTGGACTAGTCACAATCAGCAGTTCTTC. Full variable domain (rest looked up from reference TRBV9 and TRBJ2-1): DSGVTQTPKHLITATGQRVTLRCSPRSGDLSVYWYQQSLDQGLQFLIQYYNGEERAKGNILERFSAQQFPDLHSELNLSSLELGDSALYFCASSVDWTSHNQQFFGPGTRLTVL.

The chain combines TRBV15 with TRBJ2-1, with D possibly matching TRBD2 (7 bases). CDR3 length equals 14 residues. V lost 11 bases to trimming and J lost 9 bases, with 23 bases between them. The germline CDR1 and CDR2 sequences are LNHNV and YYDKDF (reference sequence). The CDR3, as DNA: TGTGCCTCGGGGGGCAGGGAGCGTGATGGTGAGCAGTTCTTC. It encodes CASGGRERDGEQFF. The full variable domain, in which reference TRBV15 and TRBJ2-1 provide the parts outside the CDR3, is DAMVIQNPRYQVTQFGKPVTLSCSQTLNHNVMYWYQQKSSQAPKLLFHYYDKDFNNEADTPDNFQSRRPNTSFCFLDIRSPGLGDTAMYLCASGGRERDGEQFFGPGTRLTVL.

This clone occurred once. V gene TRBV9 combines with J gene TRBJ2-7; tentatively, D is TRBD1 (6 bases). Per germline, CDR1 SGDLS and CDR2 YYNGEE. Trimming removed 0 bases at V and 5 bases at J, with 6 bases between. This CDR3 has 12 amino acids. CDR3 region: CASSVDRDEQYF. Written as DNA, the CDR3 is TGTGCCAGCAGCGTAGACAGGGACGAGCAGTACTTC.

V is TRBV7-2 and J is TRBJ2-7, with D maybe TRBD1 (6 bases). The ends were cut back, 1 base at V and 3 bases at J, with 7 bases in the middle. The CDR3 loop spans 13 amino acids. The germline gives CDR1 SGHTA, CDR2 FQGNSA. Here the CDR3 DNA reads TGTGCCAGCAGCTTAGAACAGGGCTACGAGCAGTACTTC. Translating it yields CASSLEQGYEQYF.

V is TRBV19 and J is TRBJ2-3; tentatively, D is TRBD2 (5 bases). This CDR3 has 16 amino acids. Trimming pared 5 bases from V and 0 bases from J, leaving 15 bases between. The germline V gene encodes CDR1 LNHDA and CDR2 SQIVND (reference sequence). The CDR3 loop reads CASSLTSGYSTDTQYF. The CDR3 bases are TGTGCCAGTAGTCTCACATCGGGATATAGCACAGATACGCAGTATTTT.

The chain couples TRBV28 to TRBJ1-2; TRBD1 aligns across 9 bases. The V and J ends lost 6 bases and 4 bases, in that order; junction bases with no gene match: 9. Germline V CDR1 and CDR2: MDHEN, SYDVKM. The CDR3 totals 15 residues. The CDR3 protein is CASSPPGQGGYGYTF. The CDR3 DNA reads TGTGCCAGCAGCCCACCGGGACAGGGAGGCTATGGCTACACCTTC.

In regard to this clone: Additional DNA sequences in this sample encode the identical CDR3. V gene TRBV28 combines with J gene TRBJ1-2, with 7 nucleotides matching TRBD1. The junction had 3 bases not matched to a gene; V was cut back by 1 base and J by 7 bases. Germline CDR1 reads MDHEN; CDR2 reads SYDVKM. The CDR3 runs 13 residues. The CDR3 DNA reads TGTGCCAGCAGTTTATACAGGGGTCGTGGCTACACCTTC. Its protein product is CASSLYRGRGYTF.

This chain connects TRBV28 to TRBJ2-7; 13 bases agree with TRBD2. This CDR3 is built from 15 residues. CDR1 and CDR2 (germline): MDHEN, SYDVKM. The V and J ends lost 5 bases and 6 bases, in that order; junction bases with no gene match: 7. The DNA for the CDR3 is TGTGCCAGCAGTCCCTGGACTAGCGGGGGTAGCGAGCAGTACTTC. This gives the protein CASSPWTSGGSEQYF.

This clone came up a few times. The V gene is TRBV10-3, the J gene TRBJ1-2; a possible D gene is TRBD1 (6 bases). Trimming cost V 2 bases and J 3 bases, with 13 bases left between them. Germline lookup yields CDR1 ENHRY and CDR2 SYGVKD. This CDR3 contains 15 residues. For the CDR3, the DNA is TGTGCCATCAGTGAGAGGGGGGGCAGGGACTATGGCTACACCTTC. Amino acid sequence: CAISERGGRDYGYTF.

In nucleotides, the CDR3 is TGTGCCAGCAGTGAATTGGGGGCTAGCTCTGGAAACACCATATATTTT. Encoded protein: CASSELGASSGNTIYF. The V call is TRBV25-1, the J call TRBJ1-3; a possible D gene is TRBD1 (6 bases). The CDR3 sequence is 16 residues long. Germline CDR1 is MGHDK and CDR2 is SYGVNS. Trimming took 1 base from V and 0 from J, leaving 10 bases between them.

The rearrangement uses TRBV10-1 and TRBJ2-1, with a tentative D call TRBD1 (7 bases). CDR3 size: 15 residues. V was shortened by 3 bases and J by 4 bases, with 13 bases between the two germline ends. The germline V gene encodes CDR1 WNHNN and CDR2 SYGVQD (reference sequence). The CDR3 here is CASSEGGGLYNEQFF. In DNA, the CDR3 is TGCGCCAGCAGTGAAGGAGGGGGCCTTTACAATGAGCAGTTCTTC.

The V gene is TRBV5-1, the J gene TRBJ1-3; possibly TRBD1 for D (6 bases). This CDR3 is built from 14 residues. V was clipped by 6 bases and J by 2 bases, with 12 bases between them. Germline V gene data show CDR1 as SGHRS and CDR2 as YFSETQ. In DNA form, the CDR3 reads TGCGCCAGCACCACAGGGATCCCTGGAAACACCATATATTTT. Protein sequence: CASTTGIPGNTIYF.

This clone has a handful of counts. V gene TRBV18 combines with J gene TRBJ2-5; 10 bases are shared with TRBD2. The closer fit of TRBJ2-7 to the DNA end suggests the J call may be wrong. The CDR3 is 16 residues long. Per the germline V gene, CDR1 is KGHSH and CDR2 is LQKENI. The CDR3 loop is CASSRDSGGGGYEQYF. The CDR3 DNA reads TGTGCCAGCTCAAGGGACAGCGGGGGGGGAGGCTACGAGCAGTACTTC.

Only a few counts were recorded for this clone. The chain recombines TRBV6-1 with TRBJ2-7; D is perhaps TRBD1 (6 bases). Germline-derived CDR1 and CDR2 are MNHNS and SASEGT. The CDR3 sequence is 12 residues long. V was shortened by 6 bases and J by 4 bases, with 10 bases between the two germline ends. The CDR3 reads CASSVDSYEQYF. The DNA of the CDR3 is TGTGCCAGCAGCGTGGACAGTTACGAGCAGTACTTC.

The CDR3 protein is CASSDRGTNEKLFF. The CDR3 DNA reads as TGTGCCAGCAGTGACAGGGGAACTAATGAAAAACTGTTTTTT. The rearrangement uses TRBV6-5 and TRBJ1-4; 8 bases are shared with TRBD1. The CDR3 totals 14 residues. V lost 5 bases and J lost 1; bases outside the gene matches: 0. Germline CDR1 MNHEY, CDR2 SVGAGI.

The chain couples TRBV7-9 to TRBJ2-5; tentative D call: TRBD2 (5 bases). The CDR3 totals 14 residues. In germline, CDR1 is SEHNR, CDR2 FQNEAQ (reference sequence). Trimming left V 2 bases short and J 1 base short, with 8 bases between. CDR3 region: CASSLLTSQETQYF. The CDR3, as DNA: TGTGCCAGCAGCTTACTTACTAGCCAAGAGACCCAGTACTTC.

This clone was seen a single time. V and J are TRBV11-2 and TRBJ1-2, with 10 bases aligning to TRBD1. The CDR3 runs 15 residues. V lost 4 bases to trimming and J lost 3 bases; unmatched junction nucleotides: 5. The germline V gene encodes CDR1 SGHAT and CDR2 FQNNGV. CDR3 sequence: CASSYRTGGDYGYTF. In DNA, the CDR3 is TGTGCCAGCAGCTACCGGACAGGGGGGGACTATGGCTACACCTTC.

This clone has only a few counts. This same CDR3 is encoded by further DNA sequences in the sample. The rearrangement links TRBV19 to TRBJ1-1; D gene ambiguous. This CDR3 region has 13 residues. The ends were cut back, 2 bases at V and 1 base at J, with 5 bases in the middle. Germline V CDR1 and CDR2: LNHDA, SQIVND (reference sequence). CDR3 DNA: TGTGCCAGTAGTATACGGGGGAACACTGAAGCTTTCTTT. Protein: CASSIRGNTEAFF.

The CDR3 loop reads CASSIEGAQGDTEAFF. The CDR3 nucleotides are TGTGCCAGTAGTATTGAGGGGGCGCAGGGGGACACTGAAGCTTTCTTT. The chain uses TRBV19 and TRBJ1-1, with TRBD1 identical over 7 bases. Losses at the gene ends were 3 bases for V and 3 bases for J; bases not matched to a gene: 10. The germline gives CDR1 LNHDA, CDR2 SQIVND (reference sequence). The CDR3 length is 16 residues. The variable domain in full, completed from reference TRBV19 and TRBJ1-1, reads DGGITQSPKYLFRKEGQNVTLSCEQNLNHDAMYWYRQDPGQGLRLIYYSQIVNDFQKGDIAEGYSVSREKKESFPLTVTSAQKNPTAFYLCASSIEGAQGDTEAFFGQGTRLTVV.

The chain combines TRBV27 with TRBJ2-1; D unresolved. The CDR3 extends over 14 amino acids. CDR1 is MNHEY and CDR2 is SMNVEV in the germline V gene (reference sequence). Trimming pared 0 bases from V and 1 base from J, leaving 4 bases between. The DNA for the CDR3 is TGTGCCAGCAGTTTATCTACATCCTACAATGAGCAGTTCTTC. This translates into CASSLSTSYNEQFF.

V is TRBV18 and J is TRBJ1-1; D unclear. Looked up from germline, CDR1 is KGHSH and CDR2 is LQKENI. V was trimmed by 2 bases and J by 1 base, leaving 8 bases between them. This CDR3 spans 14 amino acids. In nucleotides, the CDR3 is TGTGCCAGCTCACCAAAACAGAAGAACACTGAAGCTTTCTTT. It yields the protein CASSPKQKNTEAFF. The full variable domain, in which reference TRBV18 and TRBJ1-1 provide the parts outside the CDR3, is NAGVMQNPRHLVRRRGQEARLRCSPMKGHSHVYWYRQLPEEGLKFMVYLQKENIIDESGMPKERFSAEFPKEGPSILRIQQVVRGDSAAYFCASSPKQKNTEAFFGQGTRLTVV.

CDR3 nucleotides: TGCGCCAGCAGGTGGGCCGACGGGGGGGATACGCAGTATTTT. Translated: CASRWADGGDTQYF. The chain links TRBV10-2 to TRBJ2-3; 7 bases fit TRBD2. CDR1 WSHSY and CDR2 SAAADI come from the germline V gene. Losses at the gene ends were 6 bases for V and 6 bases for J; bases not matched to a gene: 9. The CDR3 is 14 residues long.

J is TRBJ2-1 and V is TRBV27, with 9 nucleotides matching TRBD1. Germline V gene lookup returns CDR1 MNHEY and CDR2 SMNVEV (reference sequence). V shed 10 bases and J 2 bases; nucleotides not matched to a gene: 6. CDR3 length: 14 amino acids. The CDR3 DNA reads as TGTGCCACCAGCCGGGACAGGGCCTACAATGAGCAGTTCTTC. Its protein is CATSRDRAYNEQFF.